These T cell receptor beta chains were read from a single sample in a study of T cells in Graves' hyperthyroidism and ophthalmopathy. One entry per CDR3 protein, called by TCRdb with MiXCR from the multiplex PCR reads. The sample holds 300,000 to 450,000 distinct CDR3 sequences, under 15% seen once. The source material was blood. The receptors were gathered from a woman younger than 35 with Graves' hyperthyroidism. The CDR3 runs from the conserved cysteine through the conserved F or W. Fields, in order: V gene, J gene, CDR3 protein.

V: TRBV27
J: TRBJ2-1
CDR3: CASSSMGQGGAVEQFF

V: TRBV20-1
J: TRBJ2-1
CDR3: CSALQTGTSGEQFF

V: TRBV6-1
J: TRBJ2-3
CDR3: CASSENGRGRITDTQYF

V: TRBV3-1
J: TRBJ2-3
CDR3: CASSQEGTSEQYF

V: TRBV7-2
J: TRBJ1-5
CDR3: CASSPGGGERSNQPQHF

V: TRBV5-1
J: TRBJ2-7
CDR3: CASSLDSNGPYEQYF

V: TRBV20-1
J: TRBJ1-1
CDR3: CSAIGQGWTEAFF

V: TRBV6-1
J: TRBJ2-1
CDR3: CASSIHPRPYNEQFF

V: TRBV20-1
J: TRBJ2-1
CDR3: CSAPGTSGISYNEQFF

V: TRBV6-1
J: TRBJ1-2
CDR3: CASSEAVNYGYTF

V: TRBV4-2
J: TRBJ1-3
CDR3: CASSQDLWPSGNTIYF

V: TRBV2
J: TRBJ2-7
CDR3: CASSPETTSYEQYF

V: TRBV28
J: TRBJ2-3
CDR3: CASSLGYKRDTQYF

V: TRBV28
J: TRBJ2-7
CDR3: CASSFLRSYEQYF

V: TRBV9
J: TRBJ1-1
CDR3: CASSPPTGAGTEAFF

V: TRBV12-3/TRBV12-4
J: TRBJ2-1
CDR3: CASRPYEGLSYNEQFF